This TCR beta chain was found in a study of cytomegalovirus exposure and HLA in healthy donors. Study-level results: In a later analysis, several top co-occurrence clusters appeared linked to parvovirus B19, influenza, CMV and Epstein-Barr virus. Most TCR sequences showed up rarely, but some public TCRs showed up in many donors. DRB1 had the most TCR associations and HLA-C the fewest, a later analysis found, with rates varying by HLA locus. CMV serostatus was the sole immune exposure information available.

The primer mix had 60 Vbeta and 13 Jbeta primers. Only in-frame clones appear in the TCRdb table, and some are missing; sequencing was by immunoSEQ multiplex PCR. The sample records around 100,000 clones, over 60% being singletons. This clone came up once. Its target is unknown. The specimen was PBMCs. The TCR originated in a female donor in good health and CMV-seropositive.

The CDR3, as DNA: TGTGCCAGCAGTATCGACAGGGGGCGTGATGGCTACACCTTC. It encodes CASSIDRGRDGYTF. The chain has TRBV6-1 and TRBJ1-2; 10 bases map to TRBD1. The V gene's germline CDR1 is MNHNS and CDR2 SASEGT. The junction had 6 bases not matched to a gene; V was cut back by 5 bases and J by 6 bases. The CDR3 has 14 residues.